Listed here is a single T cell receptor (beta chain). This specimen belongs to a study of blood T cell repertoires in COVID-19. Turning to the study itself: In each case, the material was cDNA or gDNA derived from T cells, B-cell-depleted T cells, or PBMCs.

All enrollees were roughly 18 to 90 years old and from fewer than 30 US areas. Researchers sorted participants into cohorts using their self-reported clinical history. Sequenced by immunoSEQ multiplex PCR; TCRdb stores in-frame clones only, minus some. The sample contains over 200,000 clones, 80% to 85% of which appear only once. Germline V gene lookup returns CDR1 MNHEY and CDR2 SMNVEV (reference sequence). The trim removed 9 bases at V and 4 bases at J, leaving 21 bases unmatched. This CDR3 is 18 amino acids long. This chain joins TRBV27 and TRBJ2-7, with 10 bases fitting TRBD2. The sequenced sample consisted of PBMCs or T cells enriched from blood (not recorded which). The TCR sequence derives from a woman aged 50 to 60 with acute COVID-19. In DNA form, the CDR3 reads TGTGCCAGACCCCTTCTAGCGGGAGAGGTGTCGGTCCGATACGAGCAGTACTTC. Translating it yields CARPLLAGEVSVRYEQYF.